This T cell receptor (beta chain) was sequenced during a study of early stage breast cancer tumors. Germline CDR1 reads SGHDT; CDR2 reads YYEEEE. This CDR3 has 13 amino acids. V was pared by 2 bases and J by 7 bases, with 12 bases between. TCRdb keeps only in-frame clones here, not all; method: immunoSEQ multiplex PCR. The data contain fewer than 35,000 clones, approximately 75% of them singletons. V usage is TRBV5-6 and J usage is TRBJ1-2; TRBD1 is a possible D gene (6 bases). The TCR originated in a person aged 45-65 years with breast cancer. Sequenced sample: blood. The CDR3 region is CASSFGGAGGYTF. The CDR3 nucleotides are TGTGCCAGCAGCTTCGGGGGGGCCGGTGGCTACACCTTC.